The clone carrying this TCR beta chain was seen many times. Antigen: not known. Separate cDNA molecules each had unique molecular identifiers attached to them. TCRdb fed the 5' RACE reads into MiXCR, producing one record per CDR3 protein. The sample includes tens of thousands of distinct CDR3 sequences, around 10% seen only once; the top ten take over 6%. These data are taken from a study of early T cells in non-severe SARS-CoV-2 infection. Findings and caveats of the study: Sequences matched to VDJdb favored anti-spike CD8 responses, while private and CD4 specificities were missed.

This specimen consisted of whole blood, obtained at baseline. This TCR was sampled from an adult who was a healthcare worker with PCR-confirmed SARS-CoV-2 infection or an uninfected control (not recorded which).

The CDR3, as DNA: TGTGCCAGCAGTGACTCGAGCGGGGCTTACAATGAGCAGTTCTTC. Protein sequence: CASSDSSGAYNEQFF. The chain couples TRBV6-4 to TRBJ2-1, with TRBD2 matching over 7 bases. The CDR3 length is 15 residues. Germline CDR1 and CDR2: MRHNA and SNTAGT. With V trimmed by 0 bases and J by 4 bases, 3 bases remained unmatched.